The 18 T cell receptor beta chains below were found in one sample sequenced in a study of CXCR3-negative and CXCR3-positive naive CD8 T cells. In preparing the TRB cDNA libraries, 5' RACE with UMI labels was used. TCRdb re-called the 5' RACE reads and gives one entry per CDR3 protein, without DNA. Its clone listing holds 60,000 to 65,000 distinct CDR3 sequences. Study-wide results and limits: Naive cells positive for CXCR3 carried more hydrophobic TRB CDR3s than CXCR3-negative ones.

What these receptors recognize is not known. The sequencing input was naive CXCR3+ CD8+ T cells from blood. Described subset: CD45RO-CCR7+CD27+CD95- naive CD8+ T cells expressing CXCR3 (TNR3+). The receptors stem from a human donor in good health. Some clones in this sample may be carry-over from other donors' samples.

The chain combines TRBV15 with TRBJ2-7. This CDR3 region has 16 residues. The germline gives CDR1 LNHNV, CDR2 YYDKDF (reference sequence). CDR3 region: CATSREVGGGSYEQYF. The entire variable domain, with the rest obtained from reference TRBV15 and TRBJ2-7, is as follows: DAMVIQNPRYQVTQFGKPVTLSCSQTLNHNVMYWYQQKSSQAPKLLFHYYDKDFNNEADTPDNFQSRRPNTSFCFLDIRSPGLGDTAMYLCATSREVGGGSYEQYFGPGTRLTVT.

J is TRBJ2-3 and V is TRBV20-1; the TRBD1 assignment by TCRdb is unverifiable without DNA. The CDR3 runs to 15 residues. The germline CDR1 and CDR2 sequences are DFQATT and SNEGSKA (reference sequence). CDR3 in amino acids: CSARYRGEITDTQYF.

Here the CDR3 reads CASSLATGDGELFF. The gene calls are TRBV7-6 and TRBJ2-2; there is no DNA to check the TCRdb D call of TRBD1. CDR1 SGHVS and CDR2 FNYEAQ come from the germline V gene. The CDR3 has 14 amino acids.

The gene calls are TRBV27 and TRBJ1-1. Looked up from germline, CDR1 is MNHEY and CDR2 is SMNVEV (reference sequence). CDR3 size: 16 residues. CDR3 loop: CASSLESLAAGGRAFF.

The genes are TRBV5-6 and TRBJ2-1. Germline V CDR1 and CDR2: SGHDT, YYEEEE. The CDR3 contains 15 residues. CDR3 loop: CASSLGQSSYNEQFF.

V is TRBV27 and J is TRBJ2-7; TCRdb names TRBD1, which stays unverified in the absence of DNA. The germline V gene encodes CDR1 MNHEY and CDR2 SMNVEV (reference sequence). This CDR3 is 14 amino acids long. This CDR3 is CASSLEGQLNEQYF.

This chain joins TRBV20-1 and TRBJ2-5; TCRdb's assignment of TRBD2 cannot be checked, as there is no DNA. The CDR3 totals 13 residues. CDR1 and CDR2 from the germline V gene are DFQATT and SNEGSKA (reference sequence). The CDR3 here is CSARLAGKETQYF.

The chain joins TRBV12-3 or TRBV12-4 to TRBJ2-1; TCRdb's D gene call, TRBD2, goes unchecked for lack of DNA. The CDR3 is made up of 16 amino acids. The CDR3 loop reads CASSLGGLAGNNEQFF.

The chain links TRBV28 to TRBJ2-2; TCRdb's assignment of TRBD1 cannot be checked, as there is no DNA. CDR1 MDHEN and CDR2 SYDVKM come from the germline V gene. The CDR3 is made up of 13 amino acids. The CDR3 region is CASRFGGGGELFF.

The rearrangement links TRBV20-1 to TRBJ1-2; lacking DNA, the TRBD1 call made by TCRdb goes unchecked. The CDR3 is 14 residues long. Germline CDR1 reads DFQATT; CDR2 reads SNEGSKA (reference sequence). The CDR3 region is CSARGGHLDYGYTF.

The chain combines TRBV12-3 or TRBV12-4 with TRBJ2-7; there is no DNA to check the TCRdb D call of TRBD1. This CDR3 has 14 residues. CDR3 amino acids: CASTSGQGAHEQYF.

The CDR3 loop is CASSLTGANTGELFF. The gene calls are TRBV7-3 and TRBJ2-2. CDR3 length equals 15 residues. CDR1 SGHTA and CDR2 FQGTGA come from the germline V gene.

This chain's CDR3 is CASSYLGIGGSQETQYF. The chain couples TRBV6-5 to TRBJ2-5; there is no DNA to check the TCRdb D call of TRBD1. There are 17 residues in the CDR3. Germline CDR1 is MNHEY and CDR2 is SVGAGI.

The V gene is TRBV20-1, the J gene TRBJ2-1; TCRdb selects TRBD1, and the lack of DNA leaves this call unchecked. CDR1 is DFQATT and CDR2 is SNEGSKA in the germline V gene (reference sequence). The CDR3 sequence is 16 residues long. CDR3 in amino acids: CSAIPEGGYSYNEQFF.

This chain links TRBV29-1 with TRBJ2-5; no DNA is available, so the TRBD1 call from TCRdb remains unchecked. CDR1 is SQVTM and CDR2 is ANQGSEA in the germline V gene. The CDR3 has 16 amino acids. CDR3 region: CSVFYRDRGGQETQYF.

The CDR3 here is CASSYEYNEQFF. This chain connects TRBV5-1 to TRBJ2-1. The germline gives CDR1 SGHRS, CDR2 YFSETQ. The CDR3 is made up of 12 amino acids. The full variable domain, rest sourced from reference TRBV5-1 and TRBJ2-1, is KAGVTQTPRYLIKTRGQQVTLSCSPISGHRSVSWYQQTPGQGLQFLFEYFSETQRNKGNFPGRFSGRQFSNSRSEMNVSTLELGDSALYLCASSYEYNEQFFGPGTRLTVL.

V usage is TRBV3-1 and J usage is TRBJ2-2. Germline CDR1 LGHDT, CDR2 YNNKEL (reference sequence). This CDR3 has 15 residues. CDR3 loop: CASSQDWVNTGELFF. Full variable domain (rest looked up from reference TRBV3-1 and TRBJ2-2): DTAVSQTPKYLVTQMGNDKSIKCEQNLGHDTMYWYKQDSKKFLKIMFSYNNKELIINETVPNRFSPKSPDKAHLNLHINSLELGDSAVYFCASSQDWVNTGELFFGEGSRLTVL.

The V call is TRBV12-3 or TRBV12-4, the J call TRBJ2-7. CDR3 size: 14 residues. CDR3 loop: CASSLSREIYEQYF.